This T cell receptor (beta chain) was sequenced in a study of T cell repertoires in cytomegalovirus infection. TCRdb called the reads again in MiXCR, with one record for every CDR3 protein. The repertoire holds about 830,000 distinct CDR3 sequences, about 31% seen once, with around 12% in the top ten. In the case of this clonotype: The antigen is undetermined. With a much larger clone just one base away, this may be a read error.

The CDR3 loop spans 15 amino acids. Germline values: CDR1 SEHNR, CDR2 FQNEAQ (reference sequence). This TCR was sampled from a human donor in good health (CMV status not recorded). Some clones in this sample may be carry-over from other donors' samples. The V call is TRBV7-9, the J call TRBJ2-3; D ambiguous. This specimen consisted of cultured CD8+ T cells from PBMCs, obtained from culture after CMV antigen stimulation. The CDR3 region is CASNLVDRSTDTQYF. The CDR3 nucleotides read TGTGCCAGCAACTTAGTCGACCGTAGCACAGATACGCAGTATTTT.